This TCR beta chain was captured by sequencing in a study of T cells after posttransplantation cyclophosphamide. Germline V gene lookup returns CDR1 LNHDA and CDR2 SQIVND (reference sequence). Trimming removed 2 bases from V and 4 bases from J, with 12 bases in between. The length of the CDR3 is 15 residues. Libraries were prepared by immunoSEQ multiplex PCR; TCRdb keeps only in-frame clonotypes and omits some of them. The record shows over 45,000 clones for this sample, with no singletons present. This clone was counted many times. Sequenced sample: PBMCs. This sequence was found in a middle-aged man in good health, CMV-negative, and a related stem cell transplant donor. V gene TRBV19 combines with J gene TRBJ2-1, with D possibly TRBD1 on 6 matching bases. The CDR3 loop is CASSIKGDTYNEQFF. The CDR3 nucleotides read TGTGCCAGTAGTATAAAAGGGGACACGTACAATGAGCAGTTCTTC.